The TCR beta chain under discussion was sequenced for a study of CD8+CD57+ T cells in acquired aplastic anemia. Genomic DNA constituted the template upon which TCR beta VDJ and CDR3 profiling was performed. TCRdb reanalysed the reads using MiXCR and keeps one entry per CDR3 protein. Seen here are about 220,000 distinct CDR3 sequences, approximately 35% observed once, and the top ten hold approximately 1.2%. The germline CDR1 and CDR2 sequences are SGHDN and FVKESK. The CDR3 length is 14 residues. V lost 1 base and J 8 bases, leaving 11 bases between the germline ends. Sequences were obtained from sorted CD4+, CD8+, or CD8+CD57+ T cells (not recorded which) from PBMCs. This chain uses TRBV14 with TRBJ1-4, with a weak D call TRBD1 (5 bases). The source of this sequence is a human donor in good health, serving as a control. CDR3 in amino acids: CASSQGTRSEKLFF. In nucleotides, the CDR3 is TGTGCCAGCAGCCAAGGGACAAGGAGCGAAAAACTGTTTTTT.